Listed below are T cell receptor beta chains from one sample, sequenced in a study of cytomegalovirus exposure and HLA in healthy donors. Clones were sequenced by immunoSEQ multiplex PCR, and TCRdb holds only the in-frame ones, with some missing. The data contain over 150,000 clones, approximately 71% of them seen just once; the ten biggest clones take up around 4.5%. The sequenced material came from PBMCs. All receptors derive from a woman younger than 35 in good health and CMV-seropositive. CDR3s include the opening cysteine and the closing phenylalanine or tryptophan. D genes are given only for firm matches. Clone size is stated in some rows and not others, as once, few, many or a class when expanded.

J gene,D gene,V gene,clone size,CDR3 DNA,CDR3 protein
TRBJ2-7,NA,TRBV6-5,NA,TGTGCCAGCAGTTACGGTTTAGCATCCAACGAGCAGTACTTC,CASSYGLASNEQYF
TRBJ2-7,NA,TRBV5-5,once,TGTGCCAGCAGCTCGCACCGGGACTCCGCTTACGAGCAGTACTTC,CASSSHRDSAYEQYF
TRBJ2-1,TRBD2,TRBV7-8,NA,TGTGCCAGCAGCTTAGTTAGCGGGAGGGCCAGCTCCTACAATGAGCAGTTCTTC,CASSLVSGRASSYNEQFF
TRBJ1-6,NA,TRBV9,NA,TGTGCCAGCAGCCCGCTTGACAGTAATCTTAATTCACCCCTCCACTTT,CASSPLDSNLNSPLHF
TRBJ2-7,TRBD2,TRBV7-9,few,TGTGCCAGCAGCTGGACTAGCGGGAGCTACGAGCAGTACTTC,CASSWTSGSYEQYF
TRBJ1-5,NA,TRBV7-9,NA,TGTGCCAGCAGCACAGACAGGAGTCAGCCCCAGCATTTT,CASSTDRSQPQHF
TRBJ1-2,NA,TRBV20-1,NA,TGCAGTGCTGGCCCGGGTGGCTACACCTTC,CSAGPGGYTF
TRBJ2-7,NA,TRBV27,once,TGTGCCAGCTTCCAGAGGAGGGACAGTCGTTTTGGGGAGCAGTACTTC,CASFQRRDSRFGEQYF
TRBJ1-1,TRBD1,TRBV6-5,NA,TGTGCCAGCAGTCACGGACAGGGGGACACTGAAGCTTTCTTT,CASSHGQGDTEAFF
TRBJ2-5,NA,TRBV29-1,NA,TGCAGCGTTGAATTAACTCAAGAGACCCAGTACTTC,CSVELTQETQYF
TRBJ1-4,NA,TRBV27,NA,TGTGCCAGCAGTTCCAGGGATGTAAAGGGGAATGAAAAACTGTTTTTT,CASSSRDVKGNEKLFF
TRBJ1-1,NA,TRBV7-8,large,TGTGCCAGCAGCTTCTCGGTGAACACTGAAGCTTTCTTT,CASSFSVNTEAFF
TRBJ1-5,NA,TRBV28,few,TGTGCCGTAATCCACCTCCAGAGCAATCAGCCCCAGCATTTT,CAVIHLQSNQPQHF
TRBJ2-7,TRBD1,TRBV7-9,NA,TGTGCCAGCAGTGACGACAGGGGGGTCTACGAGCAGTACTTC,CASSDDRGVYEQYF
TRBJ2-3,NA,TRBV28,NA,TGTGCCAGCAGCCAGGATGGGGATACGCAGTATTTT,CASSQDGDTQYF
TRBJ1-1,NA,TRBV27,few,TGTGCCAGCAGTGTGACGGGGGTAAACACTGAAGCTTTCTTT,CASSVTGVNTEAFF